This T cell receptor beta chain comes out of a study of blood T cells in healthy people across ages. General observations from the study: The lack of PBMC sorting stopped any conclusive naive versus antigen-experienced comparison.

A second PCR, run for 7 to 11 cycles, used a sample-barcoded 5' primer plus a J-beta primer mix. Every sample gave at least 3 million paired-end reads containing CDR3. TCRdb used MiXCR to reprocess the 5' RACE reads, holding one entry per CDR3 protein. This sample carries 850,000 to 1,100,000 distinct CDR3 sequences, more than 30% of them seen once, and the ten largest clones take around 13%. CDR3 length: 15 amino acids. V lost 3 bases to trimming and J lost 2 bases, with 16 bases between them. The V gene's germline CDR1 is DFQATT and CDR2 SNEGSKA (reference sequence). On this clonotype itself: Its specificity is not known.

The clonotype comes from a man aged 18 to 35 in good health. Sequencing input: blood. The chain joins TRBV20-1 to TRBJ2-5; a weak D match, TRBD1 (6 bases). The CDR3 nucleotides are TGCAGTGCTAGCCCGGGACACCGGATACAAGAGACCCAGTACTTC. Translation gives CSASPGHRIQETQYF.